This TCR beta chain was profiled in a study of shared clonotypes between healthy human individuals. Study observations and caveats: A few donors had 4% to 6.5% of their naive CD4 clonotypes in common. Non-shared clonotypes showed lower generation probabilities than clonotypes common to all four donors.

The germline V gene has CDR1 SGHTA and CDR2 FQGNSA. The CDR3 consists of 15 residues. V lost 6 bases to trimming and J lost 4 bases, with 17 bases between them. This clone was picked up one time. Antigen unknown. Libraries were prepared by immunoSEQ multiplex PCR; TCRdb keeps only in-frame clonotypes and omits some of them. The sample records some 580,000 clones, more than 95% being singletons. CD45RO-negative cells were positively selected for CCR7, leaving out terminally differentiated effector memory CD45RA+ cells. The sequence was collected from a man aged 30 to 45 in good health. Sequencing input: naive CD8+ T cells sorted from blood. This chain joins TRBV7-2 and TRBJ2-3; D remains ambiguous. CDR3 region: CASSSKARFADTQYF. The CDR3, as DNA: TGTGCCAGCAGTTCTAAAGCAAGATTCGCAGATACGCAGTATTTT.